A selection of T cell receptor beta chains follows, all from one sample in a study of cytomegalovirus exposure and HLA in healthy donors. Clones were read by immunoSEQ multiplex PCR, and TCRdb kept only the in-frame ones, dropping some. The table includes 100,000 to 150,000 clones, roughly 10% detected once. Sequenced material: PBMCs. The receptor source for this set is a woman aged 18-30 years in good health and CMV-seropositive. The CDR3 runs from the conserved cysteine through the conserved F or W. D genes are given only for firm matches. Clone size is given for some rows only: seen once, a few or many times, or a class if the clone is expanded.

>-|TRBV11-2|TRBJ1-5|-
TGTGCCAGCAGCACCAATTTACATAGCAATCAGCCCCAGCATTTT
CASSTNLHSNQPQHF
>TRBD1|TRBV5-1|TRBJ1-1|few
TGCGCCAGCAGCGTCGGGACAGGGTACCCTGAAGCTTTCTTT
CASSVGTGYPEAFF
>-|TRBV4-1|TRBJ1-1|-
TGCGCCAGCAGCCAAGTGGTCACATTCACTGAAGCTTTCTTT
CASSQVVTFTEAFF
>TRBD2|TRBV19|TRBJ2-1|few
TGTGCCAGTAGTATAGGGGCGCGGGAGGAAAACAATGAGCAGTTCTTC
CASSIGAREENNEQFF
>-|TRBV6-5|TRBJ2-7|-
TGTGCCAGCAGCCGATCAACAGGGTTCGAGCAGTACTTC
CASSRSTGFEQYF
>TRBD2|TRBV7-9|TRBJ2-7|-
TGTGCCAGCAGCCCGAAACTAGCGGAGGGCTACGAGCAGTACTTC
CASSPKLAEGYEQYF
>TRBD2|TRBV6-4|TRBJ2-3|few
TGTGCCAGCAGTGACTCAGCGGGGTCCACAGATACGCAGTATTTT
CASSDSAGSTDTQYF
>TRBD2|TRBV5-8|TRBJ2-5|-
TGTGCCAGCAGCTTGATTTGGGGTCTAGCGGACCAAGAGACCCAGTACTTC
CASSLIWGLADQETQYF
>TRBD2|TRBV10-1|TRBJ2-7|-
TGCGCCAGCAGGACATTAATTAAAGCGGGAGAAATTGGCGAGCAGTACTTC
CASRTLIKAGEIGEQYF
>-|TRBV6-4|TRBJ1-1|-
TGTGCCATACAAACCATAGAGGCTGGTGAAGCTTTCTTT
CAIQTIEAGEAFF
>-|TRBV11-3|TRBJ2-2|-
TGTGCCAGCGGCAGGGTGAGCGGGGAGCTGTTTTTT
CASGRVSGELFF
>TRBD1|TRBV6-5|TRBJ1-1|few
TGTGCCAGTCGTCAGTCAGGGGGCTTCACTGAAGCTTTCTTT
CASRQSGGFTEAFF
>TRBD1|TRBV28|TRBJ2-1|-
TGTGCCAGCCAGTTCGGGACAGAGATCGATGAGCAGTTCTTC
CASQFGTEIDEQFF
>-|TRBV25-1|TRBJ2-7|-
TGTGCCAGCACGGCAGGCCCCTACGAGCAGTACTTC
CASTAGPYEQYF
>TRBD2|TRBV6-1|TRBJ2-3|few
TGTGCCAGCAGTGCCGGGACTAGCGGCACAGATACGCAGTATTTT
CASSAGTSGTDTQYF
>-|TRBV5-4|TRBJ1-4|few
TGTGCCAGCAGCTGGGGCCAGGGGATCGGGGAAAAACTGTTTTTT
CASSWGQGIGEKLFF
>-|TRBV27|TRBJ1-1|-
TGTGCCAGCAGTTCCGAGGGAACCGGGACTGAAGCTTTCTTT
CASSSEGTGTEAFF
>-|TRBV6-1|TRBJ1-1|-
TGTGCCAGCAGTGAATGGAGCACAATATCCACTGAAGCTTTCTTT
CASSEWSTISTEAFF
>-|TRBV7-9|TRBJ2-2|few
TGTGCCAGCAGCCCATACACCGGGGAGCTGTTTTTT
CASSPYTGELFF
>TRBD2|TRBV9|TRBJ2-2|-
TGTGCCAGCAGCACTAGCGGGAGCACCGGGGAGCTGTTTTTT
CASSTSGSTGELFF
>-|TRBV19|TRBJ2-7|few
TGTGCCAGTAGTCCCAGCGCGGTACTGAACTACGAGCAGTACTTC
CASSPSAVLNYEQYF
>-|TRBV5-1|TRBJ1-2|few
TGCGCCAGCAGCGTAGACAGTCGCTATGGCTACACCTTC
CASSVDSRYGYTF
>-|TRBV5-6|TRBJ2-7|few
TGTGCCAGCAGCGTGACAGGGGAGGGGTACGAGCAGTACTTC
CASSVTGEGYEQYF
>-|TRBV28|TRBJ1-2|-
TGTGCCAGCAGTTTACAGGGGACTAACTATGGCTACACCTTC
CASSLQGTNYGYTF
>TRBD2|TRBV11-2|TRBJ2-7|few
TGTGCCAGCAGCTACCCGGGACTAGCGGGATCCTACGAGCAGTACTTC
CASSYPGLAGSYEQYF
>-|TRBV2|TRBJ2-2|few
TGTGCCAGCAGTTGGGGCGGGAATTATGCCGGGGAGCTGTTTTTT
CASSWGGNYAGELFF
>TRBD1|TRBV6-5|TRBJ1-1|few
TGTGCCAGCAAAAGGACAGGGAACACTGAAGCTTTCTTT
CASKRTGNTEAFF
>-|TRBV27|TRBJ1-1|few
TGTGCCAGCAGCCTCCAGGGTGGGGGCTACACTGAAGCTTTCTTT
CASSLQGGGYTEAFF
>TRBD1|TRBV28|TRBJ1-5|few
TGTGCCAGCAGTTCCGGGACAGGGGGAATTCAGCCCCAGCATTTT
CASSSGTGGIQPQHF
>TRBD1|TRBV9|TRBJ1-2|-
TGTGCCAGCAGCGTAGGACAGGGGGCGTATGACTATGGCTACACCTTC
CASSVGQGAYDYGYTF
>-|TRBV7-8|TRBJ1-1|-
TGTGCCAGCAGCTTAGGGGGACGAGGGAGGGACACTGAAGCTTTCTTT
CASSLGGRGRDTEAFF
>-|TRBV13|TRBJ1-1|few
TGTGCCAGCAGCTTACGAGGGCGGACTGAAGCTTTCTTT
CASSLRGRTEAFF
>TRBD1|TRBV18|TRBJ1-2|few
TGTGCCAGCTCCCAAAGCTGGGACAGACCCTATGGCTACACCTTC
CASSQSWDRPYGYTF
>TRBD2|TRBV25-1|TRBJ2-1|-
TGTGCCAGCAGTGAATGGGAGGGAGGGCGAAGAGAGCAGTTCTTC
CASSEWEGGRREQFF
>-|TRBV19|TRBJ2-2|-
TGTGCCAGTAGTACATCGGGAACCGGGGAGCTGTTTTTT
CASSTSGTGELFF
>-|TRBV21-1|TRBJ2-3|-
TGTGCCAGCAGTCGGGGTAGGACTGTATCAGCGCAGTATTTT
CASSRGRTVSAQYF
>-|TRBV19|TRBJ2-5|-
TGTGCCAGTAGCCAGGGGTTGTTAGAGACCCAGTACTTC
CASSQGLLETQYF
>-|TRBV11-3|TRBJ1-2|few
TGTGCCAGCAGCTTAGGGGCAGTCTATGGCTACACCTTC
CASSLGAVYGYTF
>-|TRBV15|TRBJ2-5|few
TGTGCCACCAGCCCCACTGGTTCAGAGACCCAGTACTTC
CATSPTGSETQYF
>TRBD1|TRBV6-1|TRBJ2-7|few
TGTGCCAGCTGGCGGGGACAGGGGGCGGGTGAGCAGTACTTC
CASWRGQGAGEQYF
>TRBD1|TRBV5-6|TRBJ2-7|few
TGTGCCAGCAGACGACAGGGCTACGAGCAGTACTTC
CASRRQGYEQYF
>TRBD2|TRBV19|TRBJ2-1|few
TGTGCCAGTAGCGGGATTAGCGGGAGGGCCAATGAGCAGTTCTTC
CASSGISGRANEQFF
>-|TRBV9|TRBJ2-1|-
TGTGCCAGCAGCGTAGAAGGAGGGACTTTTTACAATGAGCAGTTCTTC
CASSVEGGTFYNEQFF
>-|TRBV28|TRBJ1-1|-
TGTGCCAGCAGTTTGGGGACTGGGACTGAAGCTTTCTTT
CASSLGTGTEAFF
>-|TRBV29-1|TRBJ2-3|-
TGCAGCGCCAGGGAAAGCACAGATACGCAGTATTTT
CSARESTDTQYF
>-|TRBV9|TRBJ2-3|few
TGTGCCAGCAGCGCCTGGACAGCAGATACGCAGTATTTT
CASSAWTADTQYF
>TRBD1|TRBV11-2|TRBJ2-7|few
TGTGCCAGCAGCTATAGGACAGGCGTTTCGTTTATGTCCGAGCAGTACTTC
CASSYRTGVSFMSEQYF